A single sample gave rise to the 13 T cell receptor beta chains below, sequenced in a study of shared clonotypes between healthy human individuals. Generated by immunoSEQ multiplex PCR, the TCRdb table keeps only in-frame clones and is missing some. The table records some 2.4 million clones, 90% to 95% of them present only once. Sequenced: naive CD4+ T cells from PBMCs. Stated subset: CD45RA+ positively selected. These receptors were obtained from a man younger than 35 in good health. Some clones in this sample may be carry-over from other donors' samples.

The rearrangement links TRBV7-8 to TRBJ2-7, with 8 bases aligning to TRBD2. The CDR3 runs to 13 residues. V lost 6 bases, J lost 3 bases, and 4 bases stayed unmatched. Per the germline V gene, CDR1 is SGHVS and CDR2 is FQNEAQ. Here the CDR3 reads CASSRLAYYEQYF. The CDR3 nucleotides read TGTGCCAGCAGTAGACTAGCGTACTACGAGCAGTACTTC.

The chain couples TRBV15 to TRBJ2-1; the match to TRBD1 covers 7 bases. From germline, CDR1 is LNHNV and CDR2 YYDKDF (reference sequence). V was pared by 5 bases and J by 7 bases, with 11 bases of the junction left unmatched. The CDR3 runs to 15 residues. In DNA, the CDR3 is TGTGCCACCAGCTTAACAGGGGCCCGGAGGAATGAGCAGTTCTTC. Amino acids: CATSLTGARRNEQFF.

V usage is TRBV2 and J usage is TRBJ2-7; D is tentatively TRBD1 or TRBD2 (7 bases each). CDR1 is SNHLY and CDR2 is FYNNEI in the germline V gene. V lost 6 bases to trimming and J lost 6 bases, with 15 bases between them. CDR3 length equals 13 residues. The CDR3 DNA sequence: TGTGCCAGCAGGGCCTCAGGGGGGGGCGAGCAGTACTTC. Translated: CASRASGGGEQYF.

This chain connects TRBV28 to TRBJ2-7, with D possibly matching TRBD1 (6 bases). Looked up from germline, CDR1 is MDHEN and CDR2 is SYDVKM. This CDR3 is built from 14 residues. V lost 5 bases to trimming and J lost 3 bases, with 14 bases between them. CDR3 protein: CASSLVGANYEQYF. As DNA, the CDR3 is TGTGCCAGCAGTCTTGTGGGGGCCAACTACGAGCAGTACTTC.

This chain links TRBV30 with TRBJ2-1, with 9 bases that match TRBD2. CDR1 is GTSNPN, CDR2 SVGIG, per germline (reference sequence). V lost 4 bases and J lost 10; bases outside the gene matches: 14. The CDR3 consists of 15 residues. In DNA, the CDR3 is TGTGCCTGGAAACCGGGACTAGCCCACCTCGTAGAGCAGTTCTTC. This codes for CAWKPGLAHLVEQFF.

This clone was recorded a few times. The chain's CDR3 is CASRGPSDRNTEAFF. The CDR3 DNA sequence: TGTGCCAGCAGAGGACCCTCCGACAGGAACACTGAAGCTTTCTTT. The chain couples TRBV6-1 to TRBJ1-1, with D possibly matching TRBD1 (5 bases). The ends were cut back, 6 bases at V and 1 base at J, with 15 bases in the middle. The germline gives CDR1 MNHNS, CDR2 SASEGT. This CDR3 contains 15 residues.

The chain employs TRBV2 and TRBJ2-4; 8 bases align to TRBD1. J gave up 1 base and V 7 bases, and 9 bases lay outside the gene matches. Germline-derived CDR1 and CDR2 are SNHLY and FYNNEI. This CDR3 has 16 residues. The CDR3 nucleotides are TGTGCCAGCACAATTGCGGACAGGGCGGCCAAAAACATTCAGTACTTC. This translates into CASTIADRAAKNIQYF.

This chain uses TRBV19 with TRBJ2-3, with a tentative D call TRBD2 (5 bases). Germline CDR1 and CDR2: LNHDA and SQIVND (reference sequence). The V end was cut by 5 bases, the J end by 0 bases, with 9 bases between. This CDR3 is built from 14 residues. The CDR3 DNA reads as TGTGCCAGTAGTGAGGGTCCCAGCACAGATACGCAGTATTTT. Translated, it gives CASSEGPSTDTQYF.

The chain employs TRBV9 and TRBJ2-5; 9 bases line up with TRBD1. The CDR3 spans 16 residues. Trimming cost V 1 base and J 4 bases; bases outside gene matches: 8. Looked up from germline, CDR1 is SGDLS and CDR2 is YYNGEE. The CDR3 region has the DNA TGTGCCAGCAGCGTATCGCCGGGACAGGGTTTAGAGACCCAGTACTTC. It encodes CASSVSPGQGLETQYF.

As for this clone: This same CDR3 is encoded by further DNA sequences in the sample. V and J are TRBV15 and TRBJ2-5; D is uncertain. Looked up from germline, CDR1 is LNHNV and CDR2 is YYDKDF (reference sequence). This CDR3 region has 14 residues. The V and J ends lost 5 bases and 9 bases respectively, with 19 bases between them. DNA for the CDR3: TGTGCCACCAGCTCCCGAGAGGTCCCGAGCGCCCAGTACTTC. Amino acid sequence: CATSSREVPSAQYF.

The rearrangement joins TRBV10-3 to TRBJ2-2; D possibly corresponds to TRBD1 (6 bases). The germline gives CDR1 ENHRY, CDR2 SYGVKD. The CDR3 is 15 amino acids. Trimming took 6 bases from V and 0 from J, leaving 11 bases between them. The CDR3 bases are TGTGCCATCAGGACTGGGACATCGAACACCGGGGAGCTGTTTTTT. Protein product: CAIRTGTSNTGELFF.

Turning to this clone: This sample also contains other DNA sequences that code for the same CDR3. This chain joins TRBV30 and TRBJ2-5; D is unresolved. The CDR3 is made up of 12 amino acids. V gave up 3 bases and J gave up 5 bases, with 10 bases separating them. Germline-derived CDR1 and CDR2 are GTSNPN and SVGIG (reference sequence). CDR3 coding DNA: TGTGCCTGGAGCGGGTCACAGGAGACCCAGTACTTC. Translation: CAWSGSQETQYF.

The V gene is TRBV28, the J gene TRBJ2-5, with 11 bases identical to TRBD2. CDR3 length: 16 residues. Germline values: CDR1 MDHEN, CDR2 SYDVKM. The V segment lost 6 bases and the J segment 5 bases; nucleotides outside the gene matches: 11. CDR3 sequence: CASRYRPLAGGETQYF. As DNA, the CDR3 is TGTGCCAGCAGGTACCGGCCCCTAGCGGGGGGCGAGACCCAGTACTTC.